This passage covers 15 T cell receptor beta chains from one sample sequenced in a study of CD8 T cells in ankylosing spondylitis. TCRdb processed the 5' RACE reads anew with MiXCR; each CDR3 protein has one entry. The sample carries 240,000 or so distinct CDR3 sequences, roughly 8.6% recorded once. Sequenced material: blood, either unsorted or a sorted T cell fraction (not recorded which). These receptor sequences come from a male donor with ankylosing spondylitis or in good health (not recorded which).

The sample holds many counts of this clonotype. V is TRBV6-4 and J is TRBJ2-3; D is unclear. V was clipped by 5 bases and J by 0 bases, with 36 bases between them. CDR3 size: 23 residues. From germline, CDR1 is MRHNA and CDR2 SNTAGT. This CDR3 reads CASSTPESPPSHSGQSSTDTQYF. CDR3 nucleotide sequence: TGTGCCAGCAGTACCCCGGAGTCCCCCCCGTCCCACAGTGGGCAGTCTAGCACAGATACGCAGTATTTT.

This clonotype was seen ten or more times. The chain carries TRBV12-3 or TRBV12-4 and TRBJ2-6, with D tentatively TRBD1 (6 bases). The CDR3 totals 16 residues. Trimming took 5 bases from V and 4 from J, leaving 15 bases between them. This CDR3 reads CASSLRTVSGANVLTF. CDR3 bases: TGTGCCAGCAGTCTCCGGACAGTCTCGGGGGCCAACGTCCTGACTTTC.

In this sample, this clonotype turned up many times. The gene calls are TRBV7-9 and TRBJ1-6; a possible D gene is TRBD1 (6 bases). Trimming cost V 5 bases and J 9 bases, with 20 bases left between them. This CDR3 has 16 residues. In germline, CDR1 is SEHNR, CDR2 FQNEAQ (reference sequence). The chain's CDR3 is CASSVYRDDGVSPLHF. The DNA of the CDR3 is TGTGCCAGCAGCGTCTACAGGGACGATGGGGTTTCACCCCTCCACTTT.

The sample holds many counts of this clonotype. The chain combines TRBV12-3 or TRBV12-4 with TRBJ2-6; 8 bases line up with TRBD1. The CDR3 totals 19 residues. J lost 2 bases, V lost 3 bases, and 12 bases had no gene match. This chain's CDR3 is CASSLFRDRYLAGANVLTF. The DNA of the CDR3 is TGTGCCAGCAGTTTGTTCCGGGACAGGTACTTGGCTGGGGCCAACGTCCTGACTTTC.

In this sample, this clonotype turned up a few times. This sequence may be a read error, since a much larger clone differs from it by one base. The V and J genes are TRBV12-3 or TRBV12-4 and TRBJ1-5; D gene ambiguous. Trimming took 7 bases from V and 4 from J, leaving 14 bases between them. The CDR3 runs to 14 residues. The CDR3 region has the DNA TGTGCCAGCACCAGGCCCCGAGGGAATCAGCCCCAGCATTTT. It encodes CASTRPRGNQPQHF.

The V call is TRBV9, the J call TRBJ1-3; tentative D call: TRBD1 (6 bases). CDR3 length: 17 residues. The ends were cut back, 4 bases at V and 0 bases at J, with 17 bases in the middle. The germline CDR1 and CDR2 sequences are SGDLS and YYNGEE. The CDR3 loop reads CASSLEGAGVSGNTIYF. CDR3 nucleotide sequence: TGTGCCAGCAGCCTAGAGGGAGCAGGGGTCTCTGGAAACACCATATATTTT.

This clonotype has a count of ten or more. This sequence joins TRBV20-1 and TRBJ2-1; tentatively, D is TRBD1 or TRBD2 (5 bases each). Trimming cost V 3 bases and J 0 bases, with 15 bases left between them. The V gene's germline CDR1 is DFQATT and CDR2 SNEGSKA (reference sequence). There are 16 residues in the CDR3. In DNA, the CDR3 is TGCAGTGCTAGGGTGCTCGAGGGGAGCTCCTACAATGAGCAGTTCTTC. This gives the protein CSARVLEGSSYNEQFF.

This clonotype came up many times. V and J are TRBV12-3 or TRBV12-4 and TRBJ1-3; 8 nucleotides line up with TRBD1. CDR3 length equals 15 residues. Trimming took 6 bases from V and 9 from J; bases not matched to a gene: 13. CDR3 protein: CASSYRDRLPPTIYF. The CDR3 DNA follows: TGTGCCAGCAGCTACCGGGACAGGTTGCCTCCCACCATATATTTT.

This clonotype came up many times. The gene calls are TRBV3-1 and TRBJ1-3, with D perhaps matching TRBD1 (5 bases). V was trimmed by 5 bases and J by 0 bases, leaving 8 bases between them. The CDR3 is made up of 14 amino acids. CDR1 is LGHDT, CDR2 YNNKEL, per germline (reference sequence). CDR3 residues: CASSTDNSGNTIYF. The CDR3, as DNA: TGTGCCAGCAGCACGGACAACTCTGGAAACACCATATATTTT. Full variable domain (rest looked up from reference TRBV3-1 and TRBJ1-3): DTAVSQTPKYLVTQMGNDKSIKCEQNLGHDTMYWYKQDSKKFLKIMFSYNNKELIINETVPNRFSPKSPDKAHLNLHINSLELGDSAVYFCASSTDNSGNTIYFGEGSWLTVV.

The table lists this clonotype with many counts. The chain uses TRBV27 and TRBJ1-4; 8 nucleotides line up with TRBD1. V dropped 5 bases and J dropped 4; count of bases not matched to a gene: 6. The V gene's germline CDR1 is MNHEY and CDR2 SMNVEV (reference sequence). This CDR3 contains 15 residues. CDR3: CASSLTGEYNEKLFF. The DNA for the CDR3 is TGTGCCAGCAGTCTGACAGGGGAATATAATGAAAAACTGTTTTTT.

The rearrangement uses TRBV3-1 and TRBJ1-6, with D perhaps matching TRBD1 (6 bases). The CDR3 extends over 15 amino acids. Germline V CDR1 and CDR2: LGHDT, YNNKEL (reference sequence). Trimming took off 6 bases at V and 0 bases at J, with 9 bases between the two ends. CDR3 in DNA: TGTGCCAGCAGATTAGGGGGCTCCTATAATTCACCCCTCCACTTT. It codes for CASRLGGSYNSPLHF.

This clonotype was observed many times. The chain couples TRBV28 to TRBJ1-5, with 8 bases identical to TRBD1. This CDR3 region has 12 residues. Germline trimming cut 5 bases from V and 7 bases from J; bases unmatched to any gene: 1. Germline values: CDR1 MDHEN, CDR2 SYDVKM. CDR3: CASSTGGQPQHF. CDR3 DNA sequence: TGTGCCAGCAGTACAGGGGGGCAGCCCCAGCATTTT.

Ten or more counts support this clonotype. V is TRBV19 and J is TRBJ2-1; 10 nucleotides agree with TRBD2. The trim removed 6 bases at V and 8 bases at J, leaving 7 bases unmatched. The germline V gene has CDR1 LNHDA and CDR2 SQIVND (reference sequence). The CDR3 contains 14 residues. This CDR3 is CASSTLGTSDEQFF. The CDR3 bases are TGTGCCAGTAGCACCCTTGGGACTAGCGATGAGCAGTTCTTC.

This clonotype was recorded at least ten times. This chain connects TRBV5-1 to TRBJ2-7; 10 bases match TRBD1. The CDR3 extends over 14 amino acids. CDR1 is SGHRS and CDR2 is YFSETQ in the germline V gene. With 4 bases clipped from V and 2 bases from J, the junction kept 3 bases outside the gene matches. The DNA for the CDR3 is TGCGCCAGCAGCACCGGACAGGGGGCCTACGAGCAGTACTTC. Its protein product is CASSTGQGAYEQYF.

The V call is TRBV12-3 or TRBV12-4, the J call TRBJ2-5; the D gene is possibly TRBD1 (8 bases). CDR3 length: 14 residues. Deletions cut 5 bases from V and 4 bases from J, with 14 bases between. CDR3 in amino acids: CASSRTGRGETQYF. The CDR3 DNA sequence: TGTGCCAGCAGTCGGACAGGGAGGGGAGAGACCCAGTACTTC.